The 32 T cell receptor beta chains reported below all come from one sample, sequenced in a study of blood T cell repertoires in COVID-19 (dated by TCRdb to 2018 to 2021). Library preparation employed the immunoSEQ multiplex PCR assay. As stored in TCRdb, this immuneACCESS dataset retains in-frame rearrangements with V and J assigned. A fraction of the clones does not appear; measured against another copy, unresolved V genes explain less than half of the discrepancy, and the remainder lacks a known reason. For this sample the table gives 200,000 to 250,000 clones, of which roughly four fifths were detected only once. The ten largest clones capture around 3.3% of the sample. Material: peripheral blood. The receptors here all came from a woman between 18 and 29 years old with acute or convalescent COVID-19.

In its sample, this clone was seen a few times. The chain joins TRBV7-6 to TRBJ2-1, with 11 bases fitting TRBD2. The CDR3 runs 15 residues. Trimming cost V 5 bases and J 8 bases; bases outside gene matches: 8. The germline V gene has CDR1 SGHVS and CDR2 FNYEAQ. In nucleotides, the CDR3 is TGTGCCAGCAGCCCTCCTAGCGGGAGGTTCGATGAGCAGTTCTTC. Translated, it gives CASSPPSGRFDEQFF.

The rearrangement links TRBV6-5 to TRBJ1-1; D gene unclear. This CDR3 spans 13 amino acids. Between the trimmed V and J ends, which lost 0 bases and 3 bases, there was a span of 5 bases. CDR1 is MNHEY, CDR2 SVGAGI, per germline. CDR3 amino acids: CASSYSRYTEAFF. CDR3 DNA sequence: TGTGCCAGCAGTTACTCGCGGTACACTGAAGCTTTCTTT.

V is TRBV6-5 and J is TRBJ2-1; possibly TRBD1 for D (6 bases). Trimming took 0 bases from V and 6 from J, leaving 12 bases between them. Germline V gene sequence: CDR1 MNHEY, CDR2 SVGAGI. CDR3 length: 15 amino acids. The CDR3 reads CASSYSGHGINEQFF. CDR3 DNA: TGTGCCAGCAGTTACTCGGGACACGGGATCAATGAGCAGTTCTTC.

V gene TRBV7-2 combines with J gene TRBJ2-2; TRBD2 matches 10 bases. This CDR3 contains 19 residues. With 5 bases clipped from V and 3 bases from J, the junction kept 15 bases outside the gene matches. Germline values: CDR1 SGHTA, CDR2 FQGNSA. CDR3 in amino acids: CASSPREREGRLDTGELFF. As DNA, the CDR3 is TGTGCCAGCAGCCCTCGGGAGCGGGAGGGCCGACTTGACACCGGGGAGCTGTTTTTT.

The chain is built from TRBV7-2 and TRBJ2-4; TRBD2 is a possible D gene (7 bases). V was trimmed by 0 bases and J by 8 bases, leaving 14 bases between them. The germline CDR1 and CDR2 sequences are SGHTA and FQGNSA. The CDR3 sequence is 15 residues long. The chain's CDR3 is CASSLAGGPRDIQYF. CDR3 in DNA: TGTGCCAGCAGCTTAGCCGGGGGGCCTAGGGACATTCAGTACTTC.

The V call is TRBV29-1, the J call TRBJ2-1, with 13 nucleotides matching TRBD2. V shed 6 bases and J 0 bases; nucleotides not matched to a gene: 8. CDR3 length: 17 residues. In germline, CDR1 is SQVTM, CDR2 ANQGSEA. Written as DNA, the CDR3 is TGCAGCGTCCCGGGACTAGCGGGACGACTCTCCTACAATGAGCAGTTCTTC. It is translated as CSVPGLAGRLSYNEQFF.

The genes are TRBV9 and TRBJ2-1; 13 bases map to TRBD2. Germline V gene data show CDR1 as SGDLS and CDR2 as YYNGEE. The CDR3 runs to 20 residues. Losses at the gene ends were 4 bases for V and 0 bases for J; bases not matched to a gene: 13. CDR3 sequence (DNA): TGTGCCAGCAGCACACGGACTAGCGGGAGTTATCTGAGCTCCTACAATGAGCAGTTCTTC. As protein: CASSTRTSGSYLSSYNEQFF.

V and J are TRBV23-1 and TRBJ2-1; 7 bases are a match to TRBD1. TRBV23-1 is annotated as an ORF whose role is uncertain. After removal of 0 bases from V and 5 bases from J, the junction contained 19 bases not matched to a gene. This CDR3 region has 20 residues. This CDR3 reads CASSQSSIAGGLSQNNEQFF. CDR3 sequence (DNA): TGCGCCAGCAGTCAATCGTCTATTGCAGGGGGTTTGTCCCAAAACAATGAGCAGTTCTTC.

This clone was counted a few times. The chain employs TRBV30 and TRBJ2-3; 8 bases agree with TRBD2. This CDR3 is 17 amino acids long. CDR1 and CDR2 (germline): GTSNPN, SVGIG (reference sequence). The ends lost 2 bases at V and 2 bases at J; junction bases unmatched: 12. CDR3 in DNA: TGTGCCTGGAGTCCACCGGGACTAGTCGCCGACACAGATACGCAGTATTTT. Translated, it gives CAWSPPGLVADTDTQYF.

This clone has only one observation. J is TRBJ1-3 and V is TRBV4-3; 11 positions agree with TRBD1. The CDR3 loop spans 17 amino acids. Germline values: CDR1 LGHNA, CDR2 YSLEER. Losses at the gene ends were 0 bases for V and 7 bases for J; bases not matched to a gene: 8. The CDR3 loop is CASSQDWGTGGRNTIYF. In nucleotides, the CDR3 is TGCGCCAGCAGCCAAGATTGGGGGACAGGGGGTCGGAACACCATATATTTT.

This rearrangement joins TRBV3-1 (or the pseudogene TRBV3-2) to TRBJ2-5, with D unresolved. Germline V gene lookup returns CDR1 LGHDT and CDR2 YNNKEL (reference sequence). Between the trimmed V and J ends, which lost 3 bases and 5 bases, there was a span of 10 bases. The CDR3 runs 13 residues. CDR3: CASSHQIQETQYF. DNA for the CDR3: TGTGCCAGCAGCCACCAGATTCAGGAGACCCAGTACTTC.

This clone turned up a few times. The genes are TRBV10-2 and TRBJ1-5; 9 nucleotides line up with TRBD1. V gave up 10 bases and J gave up 5 bases; unmatched junction bases: 3. This CDR3 is built from 12 residues. The germline V gene has CDR1 WSHSY and CDR2 SAAADI. The chain's CDR3 is CATRQGDQPQHF. CDR3 nucleotide sequence: TGCGCCACCCGACAGGGGGATCAGCCCCAGCATTTT.

The chain recombines TRBV28 with TRBJ2-7; 8 bases are shared with TRBD2. The CDR3 loop spans 16 amino acids. J lost 4 bases, V lost 1 base, and 9 bases had no gene match. Germline V gene lookup returns CDR1 MDHEN and CDR2 SYDVKM. CDR3: CASSLLVLAGRYEQYF. In DNA, the CDR3 is TGTGCCAGCAGTTTATTGGTCCTAGCGGGCCGGTACGAGCAGTACTTC.

This clone has just one count. CDR3 protein: CASSLSGQPSGANVLTF. Written as DNA, the CDR3 is TGTGCCAGCAGTTTATCGGGGCAGCCCTCTGGGGCCAACGTCCTGACTTTC. This chain uses TRBV27 with TRBJ2-6, with D perhaps matching TRBD1 (5 bases). Trimming removed 0 bases from V and 0 bases from J, with 9 bases in between. The length of the CDR3 is 17 residues. Germline CDR1 MNHEY, CDR2 SMNVEV (reference sequence). Complete variable domain (other parts from reference TRBV27 and TRBJ2-6): EAQVTQNPRYLITVTGKKLTVTCSQNMNHEYMSWYRQDPGLGLRQIYYSMNVEVTDKGDVPEGYKVSRKEKRNFPLILESPSPNQTSLYFCASSLSGQPSGANVLTFGAGSRLTVL.

This clone has more than one count but fewer than ten. Its ends do not fully match the called genes, so a read error is possible. The rearrangement links TRBV7-2 to TRBJ2-7; D is possibly TRBD2 (6 bases). Germline values: CDR1 SGHTA, CDR2 FQGNSA. The CDR3 runs to 12 residues. The CDR3 protein is CASSLAVGGKDF. The CDR3 region has the DNA TGTGCCAGCAGCTTAGCGGTTGGCGGGAAGGACTTC.

The V and J genes are TRBV4-3 and TRBJ2-2; the D gene is possibly TRBD2 (5 bases). This CDR3 is 15 amino acids long. The V end lost 1 base, the J end lost 8 bases, and 14 bases lay between the germline ends. The germline CDR1 and CDR2 sequences are LGHNA and YSLEER. CDR3 protein: CASSQVGAAEGELFF. The DNA for the CDR3 is TGCGCCAGCAGCCAAGTGGGAGCGGCCGAGGGGGAGCTGTTTTTT.

In this sample, this clone turned up once. The chain combines TRBV2 with TRBJ1-1; D ambiguous. Germline values: CDR1 SNHLY, CDR2 FYNNEI. This CDR3 spans 12 amino acids. Trimming cost V 3 bases and J 9 bases, with 11 bases left between them. The CDR3 loop is CASSEVHPKAFF. The DNA for the CDR3 is TGTGCCAGCAGTGAGGTCCACCCTAAAGCTTTCTTT.

This clone was detected only a few times. This sequence joins TRBV5-5 and TRBJ1-1; D is undetermined. Germline assignment: CDR1 SGHKS and CDR2 YYEKEE (reference sequence). This CDR3 is built from 14 residues. Trimming shortened V by 7 bases and J by 1 base, and 14 bases separated the two germline ends. CDR3 in amino acids: CASSAAAANTEAFF. In nucleotides, the CDR3 is TGTGCCAGCTCCGCGGCTGCAGCGAACACTGAAGCTTTCTTT.

This clone was seen a few times. This chain links TRBV7-6 with TRBJ1-2; unclear D gene. Trimming removed 5 bases at V and 4 bases at J, with 14 bases between. The CDR3 is 14 amino acids. From germline, CDR1 is SGHVS and CDR2 FNYEAQ. CDR3 residues: CASSPSVGSYGYTF. DNA of the CDR3: TGTGCCAGCAGCCCTAGCGTCGGGAGCTATGGCTACACCTTC.

The chain joins TRBV7-6 to TRBJ1-3; the match to TRBD1 covers 7 bases. The CDR3 spans 15 residues. Trimming removed 0 bases from V and 4 bases from J; junction bases left unmatched: 3. Germline loops: CDR1 SGHVS, CDR2 FNYEAQ. The CDR3 protein is CASSLAHRGGNTIYF. The DNA for the CDR3 is TGTGCCAGCAGCTTAGCCCACAGGGGCGGAAACACCATATATTTT.

The chain is built from TRBV7-8 and TRBJ2-2, with D unclear. Germline CDR1 SGHVS, CDR2 FQNEAQ. V shed 2 bases and J shed 5 bases, with 12 bases lying between them. The CDR3 is made up of 15 amino acids. CDR3 loop: CASSLPPPATGELFF. As DNA, the CDR3 is TGTGCCAGCAGCTTACCGCCTCCAGCGACCGGGGAGCTGTTTTTT.

V gene TRBV7-8 combines with J gene TRBJ2-3; TRBD1 aligns across 10 bases. With V trimmed by 5 bases and J by 0 bases, 5 bases remained unmatched. This CDR3 spans 16 amino acids. The germline gives CDR1 SGHVS, CDR2 FQNEAQ. The CDR3 sequence: CASSHGTGDSTDTQYF. The CDR3 DNA is TGTGCCAGCAGCCACGGGACAGGGGACAGCACAGATACGCAGTATTTT.

The chain carries TRBV9 and TRBJ1-2; D might be TRBD1 (5 bases). Germline CDR1 SGDLS, CDR2 YYNGEE. This CDR3 is 15 amino acids long. Trimming removed 3 bases at V and 0 bases at J, with 12 bases between. This CDR3 is CASSERDRANYGYTF. The DNA of the CDR3 is TGTGCCAGCAGCGAGCGGGACCGAGCTAACTATGGCTACACCTTC.

This clone appeared a single time. V usage is TRBV19 and J usage is TRBJ2-1; 9 bases align to TRBD2. Trimming took 10 bases from V and 1 from J; bases not matched to a gene: 11. The V gene's germline CDR1 is LNHDA and CDR2 SQIVND (reference sequence). The CDR3 has 16 residues. The CDR3 here is CATQTSGSGSYNEQFF. The CDR3 DNA follows: TGTGCCACCCAGACTAGCGGTTCGGGATCCTACAATGAGCAGTTCTTC.

This clone was observed many times. The chain is built from TRBV5-3 and TRBJ2-2; 8 nucleotides match TRBD2. TRBV5-3 is an ORF, with its function uncertain. Trimming cost V 4 bases and J 5 bases; bases outside gene matches: 7. The CDR3 runs to 15 residues. The DNA of the CDR3 is TGTGCCAGAAGCAAAAGCGGGAGCGGGACCGGGGAGCTGTTTTTT. As protein: CARSKSGSGTGELFF.

The chain combines TRBV24-1 with TRBJ1-2; unclear D gene. This CDR3 has 14 residues. Trimming took off 7 bases at V and 6 bases at J, with 17 bases between the two ends. Germline CDR1 KGHDR, CDR2 SFDVKD. CDR3 in amino acids: CATSDNWAWDGYTF. For the CDR3, the DNA is TGTGCCACCAGCGATAATTGGGCGTGGGATGGCTACACCTTC.

The chain carries TRBV18 and TRBJ1-1; 7 bases are shared with TRBD1. Germline V gives CDR1 KGHSH, CDR2 LQKENI. The CDR3 has 13 amino acids. J lost 6 bases, V lost 5 bases, and 6 bases had no gene match. CDR3 nucleotide sequence: TGTGCCAGCTCAACAGGGGTTGGAGCTGAAGCTTTCTTT. Translating it yields CASSTGVGAEAFF.

As to this clone: Other DNA sequences within the sample encode an identical CDR3. The chain links TRBV19 to TRBJ1-4; D possibly corresponds to TRBD1 (6 bases). The CDR3 totals 14 residues. The germline V gene has CDR1 LNHDA and CDR2 SQIVND (reference sequence). Deletions cut 3 bases from V and 5 bases from J, with 10 bases between. The CDR3 DNA follows: TGTGCCAGTAGTATTTGGGGGCCCAATGAAAAACTGTTTTTT. Translating gives CASSIWGPNEKLFF.

The chain joins TRBV5-1 to TRBJ2-7; TRBD2 aligns across 7 bases. Germline lookup yields CDR1 SGHRS and CDR2 YFSETQ. V lost 7 bases, J lost 3 bases, and 4 bases stayed unmatched. This CDR3 has 12 residues. CDR3 region: CASRRGDYEQYF. In DNA form, the CDR3 reads TGCGCCAGCCGCCGGGGGGACTACGAGCAGTACTTC.

This clone was counted only a few times. CDR3 amino acids: CASSPRDRAYGYTF. In nucleotides, the CDR3 is TGTGCCAGCAGCCCGAGGGACAGGGCCTATGGCTACACCTTC. The rearrangement links TRBV7-9 to TRBJ1-2; 9 bases map to TRBD1. CDR3 length equals 14 residues. Trimming cost V 5 bases and J 4 bases; bases outside gene matches: 5. Germline V lookup: CDR1 SEHNR, CDR2 FQNEAQ (reference sequence).

The V gene is TRBV9, the J gene TRBJ1-1; the match to TRBD1 covers 7 bases. CDR3 size: 14 residues. The ends lost 0 bases at V and 4 bases at J; junction bases unmatched: 3. Germline V CDR1 and CDR2: SGDLS, YYNGEE. The CDR3 here is CASSVEGAGTEAFF. The CDR3 DNA reads TGTGCCAGCAGCGTAGAGGGGGCAGGCACTGAAGCTTTCTTT.

The rearrangement links TRBV15 to TRBJ2-7; no firm D call. The V end lost 0 bases, the J end lost 0 bases, and 12 bases lay between the germline ends. There are 16 residues in the CDR3. Germline V gene sequence: CDR1 LNHNV, CDR2 YYDKDF (reference sequence). The CDR3 loop is CATSREAAVSSYEQYF. The CDR3 coding sequence is TGTGCCACCAGCAGAGAGGCGGCGGTTAGCTCCTACGAGCAGTACTTC.